The entry below gives a single T cell receptor beta chain sequence along with its context. Its antigen is not known. The data derive from a study of lymphopenia after photon versus proton radiotherapy. General study results and limits: Only patients who died were analyzed for survival; proton advantage is unproven. After the lymphocyte nadir, photon-treated repertoires showed oligoclonal expansion, especially of CD8+ Temra cells. Relative stability marked proton patients; photon patients lost diversity and naive cells.

TCRdb keeps only in-frame clones here, not all; method: immunoSEQ multiplex PCR. This sample has about 39,000 clones, with approximately 90% found just once. V lost 1 base and J 4 bases, leaving 5 bases between the germline ends. Germline CDR1 reads SGHAT; CDR2 reads FQNNGV. The CDR3 is 13 residues long. The source material was peripheral blood, sampled from a patient treated with photon-based radiotherapy. This receptor was taken from a man in his 60s with cholangiocarcinoma. V is TRBV11-2 and J is TRBJ2-1; D uncertain. The CDR3 spells CASSLGNYNEQFF. CDR3 in DNA: TGTGCCAGCAGCTTAGGCAATTACAATGAGCAGTTCTTC.